This T cell receptor beta chain was captured by sequencing in a study of T-cell reconstitution after alpha-beta-depleted transplantation in children. Unique molecular identifiers tagged the TCRbeta library. One entry per CDR3 protein results from TCRdb running MiXCR on the PCR reads. The sample has about 300,000 distinct CDR3 sequences, about 9.5% seen once. This clonotype was recorded a few times. The antigen is unknown. Study outcomes and limitations: T-cell counts and diversity at one year following transplant were attributed mainly to newly produced T cells.

The receptor was isolated from a boy younger than two with acute myeloid leukemia, due to receive a stem cell transplant. Sample: PBMCs, taken before TCRalphabeta/CD19-depleted stem cell transplant.

The CDR3 spells CASSPQTQGGFYGYTF. The CDR3, as DNA: TGTGCCAGCTCACCTCAGACACAAGGGGGCTTCTATGGCTACACCTTC. The chain employs TRBV18 and TRBJ1-2; 7 nucleotides align to TRBD1. The germline V gene encodes CDR1 KGHSH and CDR2 LQKENI. Trimming took 3 bases from V and 4 from J; bases not matched to a gene: 11. This CDR3 comprises 16 residues.